A selection of T cell receptor beta chains follows, all from one sample in a study of T cells after posttransplantation cyclophosphamide. Only in-frame clones appear in the TCRdb table, and some are missing; sequencing was by immunoSEQ multiplex PCR. This sample includes roughly 10,000 clones with no singletons; its ten biggest clones take up 3% to 4.5%. The sequencing used PBMCs, collected nearly 360 days after allogeneic stem cell transplant with posttransplant cyclophosphamide. The receptors originated from a male patient between 50 and 60 years old who received an allogeneic stem cell transplant from a related donor and was CMV-positive. Certain T cells may be donor cells from the graft. CDR3s leave out the opening cysteine and the closing phenylalanine or tryptophan. D genes are given only for firm matches.

TRBV10-3,TRBJ2-6,NA,AIRATAGANVLT
TRBV19,TRBJ2-3,NA,ASSRLTRPDTQY
TRBV11-2,TRBJ2-1,TRBD2,ATRSGSYNEQF
TRBV6-6,TRBJ1-1,NA,ASSYIQMNTEAF
TRBV6-6,TRBJ2-1,TRBD2,ASSGAGGSNEQF
TRBV27,TRBJ1-5,TRBD1,ASSLSLGGLSNQPQH
TRBV9,TRBJ2-5,TRBD1,ASSANPGQWETQY
TRBV2,TRBJ2-7,NA,ASRSVGGSGEQY
TRBV7-8,TRBJ1-5,NA,ASSPWAGSNQPQH
TRBV28,TRBJ2-7,TRBD2,ASGLAGGSYEQY
TRBV7-9,TRBJ2-1,TRBD1,ASSSGQGVWEQF
TRBV7-9,TRBJ1-4,TRBD1,ASSPGTGGWTNEKLF
TRBV5-1,TRBJ2-5,NA,ASSLTGSGETQY
TRBV27,TRBJ2-5,TRBD2,ASSFAYSGGAEETQY
TRBV2,TRBJ1-5,NA,ASSVRGSSNQPQH
TRBV12-5,TRBJ2-3,TRBD2,ASGLIRLAEPDTQY
TRBV5-5,TRBJ1-1,NA,ASSLARISSEAF
TRBV7-2,TRBJ2-3,TRBD2,ASRTSGADTQY
TRBV5-6,TRBJ1-6,NA,ASSIRLQGAGNSPLH
TRBV27,TRBJ1-4,TRBD1,ASRTLTGSNEKLF
TRBV23-1,TRBJ1-4,NA,ASSQSPGSKLF
TRBV5-1,TRBJ2-1,TRBD2,ASSLGGGLENEQF
TRBV27,TRBJ2-7,TRBD1,ASSLSGQGSSYEQS
TRBV10-3,TRBJ1-5,NA,AISESSEEPQH
TRBV10-3,TRBJ1-1,TRBD1,AISATGQGRTEAF
TRBV7-9,TRBJ2-5,NA,ASSLEGVETQY
TRBV9,TRBJ2-7,NA,ASSPNMARSYEQY
TRBV13,TRBJ2-7,NA,ASSFLRYEQY
TRBV6-1,TRBJ2-7,TRBD2,ASFTSGRAYEQY
TRBV7-2,TRBJ2-3,TRBD2,ASSLGTSGPDTQY
TRBV30,TRBJ1-1,TRBD1,AWSTGGGNTEAF
TRBV5-1,TRBJ2-5,TRBD2,ASSLAGTSEETQY
TRBV7-9,TRBJ2-7,NA,ASSLTYEQY
TRBV4-1,TRBJ1-1,NA,ASSQDHLGLSNTEAF
TRBV10-3,TRBJ1-1,TRBD1,AISWDRENTEAF
TRBV29-1,TRBJ2-7,TRBD2,SVAPGLAGGRNEQY
TRBV5-4,TRBJ2-5,TRBD2,ASTVKGRGFQETQY
TRBV6-1,TRBJ2-1,TRBD2,ASSETSGGDNEQF
TRBV25-1,TRBJ2-1,TRBD1,ASSPGQGAYNEQF
TRBV9,TRBJ1-3,NA,ASSVGQGPGNTIY
TRBV4-3,TRBJ2-1,NA,ASSPGGSDYNEQF
TRBV18,TRBJ1-4,NA,ASSPQEAEGPS
TRBV6-5,TRBJ1-4,NA,ASRATTNEKLF
TRBV7-7,TRBJ1-3,NA,ASSSGIGVRGNTIY
TRBV5-1,TRBJ2-1,NA,ASSQFGSSYNEQF